This TCR beta chain was recovered during a study of T cell repertoires in cytomegalovirus infection (dated by TCRdb to the late 2010s). With respect to the entire study: Recently identified HLA-C-restricted CMV epitopes, whose presentation resists viral immunomodulation, were targeted by peptide stimulations together with well-studied HLA-B-restricted epitopes. Donor HLA type was relevant to the analysis, because carriage of CMV infection together with the matching HLA type was indicated by public TCR beta signatures. Results and caveats for the whole study, not just this receptor: In both this cohort and an independent 352-donor cohort, the cumulative frequency of public TCR beta family members distinguished carriers of CMV infection plus the relevant HLA type. The ex vivo response was dominated by HLA-C-restricted CMV-specific TCR beta clonotypes, which also provided the single most frequent clonotype in two of eight donors.

Read against the paper, the sample's treatment or condition label means: in vitro stimulation with specific CMV peptide epitopes to enrich CMV-specific T cells. The germline V gene supplies CDR1 SGHTA and CDR2 FQGNSA. Its CDR3 holds 14 amino acids, cysteine through phenylalanine. CDR3 DNA only is kept here, 42 bases in frame from base 1. V ends up 6 bases short and J 2 bases short, with an unmatched junction base count of 5. TCRdb records Illumina HiSeq 1500 as the sequencer. Clones were called with MiXCR by TCRdb after fastp trimmed the public reads at Q25, and only in-frame beta chains were retained. Identical CDR3 proteins give one entry, which carries the most common genes and DNA. Counted in this sample were about 480,000 distinct CDR3 sequences; 25% to 35% of them appeared once. The top ten clonotypes cover roughly a sixth of the sample. This clonotype has a handful of counts. Its antigen remains undetermined. Nothing much larger sits one base from this clone, and base qualities are not available.

This clonotype originated in a human donor in good health (CMV status not recorded). Some clones in this sample may be carry-over from other donors' samples. The specimen was cultured PBMCs, collected from culture after CMV antigen stimulation. Rearrangement joined TRBV7-2 to TRBJ2-3; 7 central bases correspond to TRBD2. For the CDR3, the sequence is CASRPSGATDTQYF. Read as DNA, the sequence is TGTGCCAGCAGACCTAGCGGTGCCACAGATACGCAGTATTTT.